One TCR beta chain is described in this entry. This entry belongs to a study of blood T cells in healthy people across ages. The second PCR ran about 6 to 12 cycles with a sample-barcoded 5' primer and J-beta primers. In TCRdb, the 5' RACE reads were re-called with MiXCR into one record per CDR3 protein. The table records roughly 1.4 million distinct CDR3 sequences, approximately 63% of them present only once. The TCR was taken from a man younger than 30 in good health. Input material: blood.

The CDR3 coding sequence is TGCGCCAGCAGCTCCGGGAACCTTCTTGGGGACACTGAAGCTTTCTTT. Translating gives CASSSGNLLGDTEAFF. The chain carries TRBV5-1 and TRBJ1-1; D is undetermined. V lost 3 bases and J 3 bases, leaving 18 bases between the germline ends. The CDR3 contains 16 residues. The germline V gene encodes CDR1 SGHRS and CDR2 YFSETQ. Full variable domain (missing parts from reference TRBV5-1 and TRBJ1-1): KAGVTQTPRYLIKTRGQQVTLSCSPISGHRSVSWYQQTPGQGLQFLFEYFSETQRNKGNFPGRFSGRQFSNSRSEMNVSTLELGDSALYLCASSSGNLLGDTEAFFGQGTRLTVV.